This T cell receptor (beta chain) was captured by sequencing in a study of cytomegalovirus exposure and HLA in healthy donors. Study results and limitations: In a later analysis, most CMV-associated TCR beta chains appeared HLA-restricted. Presence/absence comparisons presumed near-even sequencing depth among donors.

The germline gives CDR1 SGHTA, CDR2 FQGNSA. This CDR3 region has 16 residues. V lost 3 bases and J lost 4, with 19 bases in between. This clone has more than one count but fewer than ten. Its antigen remains unidentified. The PCR used 60 Vbeta and 13 Jbeta primers. Sequencing was performed with immunoSEQ multiplex PCR; in TCRdb, only in-frame clones are kept and a portion is missing. The top ten hold 1.5% to 2.5% of the sample, which has roughly 260,000 clones, approximately 84% seen once. The chain has TRBV7-2 and TRBJ2-7, with D possibly being TRBD1 (6 bases). Sequencing used PBMCs. This receptor was identified in a woman aged 40 to 50 in good health and CMV-seropositive. The CDR3 loop reads CASSFKGDPLNYEQYF. In DNA, the CDR3 is TGTGCCAGCAGCTTTAAGGGGGACCCTCTTAATTACGAGCAGTACTTC.